This TCR beta chain comes out of a study of blood T cell repertoires in COVID-19. Study context: Specimens from acute and convalescent COVID-19 originated in the United States, Italy and Spain. The cDNA or gDNA used as material had been derived from T cells, B-cell-depleted T cells, or PBMCs.

Trimming removed 4 bases from V and 5 bases from J, with 11 bases in between. CDR1 and CDR2 from the germline V gene are SGHNT and YENEEA. The CDR3 loop spans 13 amino acids. In the study's own analysis: Using reference gene primer amplification, nucleated cell counts were estimated. Sequencing used immunoSEQ multiplex PCR; TCRdb keeps in-frame clones, though not all of them. V and J calls and clone size are given by that table; D and trimming were obtained from the DNA. The sample lists more than 250,000 clones; around nine tenths were seen once. This TCR derives from a man aged 45 to 65 with active or convalescent COVID-19. V and J are TRBV11-3 and TRBJ2-5; D possibly corresponds to TRBD2 (5 bases). The sequenced sample was peripheral blood. CDR3 amino acids: CASSSGFRETQYF. The CDR3, as DNA: TGTGCCAGCAGCTCGGGGTTCAGGGAGACCCAGTACTTC. Full variable domain (outside the CDR3, taken from reference TRBV11-3 and TRBJ2-5): EAGVVQSPRYKIIEKKQPVAFWCNPISGHNTLYWYLQNLGQGPELLIRYENEEAVDDSQLPKDRFSAERLKGVDSTLKIQPAELGDSAVYLCASSSGFRETQYFGPGTRLLVL.